This T cell receptor (beta chain) originates from a study of cytomegalovirus exposure and HLA in healthy donors. Background on the study: The early release's HLA-typed donors yielded tens of millions of unique TCRs.

The PCR contained 60 Vbeta and 13 Jbeta primers. This table comes from immunoSEQ multiplex PCR, and its TCRdb copy is limited to in-frame clones, with some not included. This sample has tens of thousands of clones; roughly 84% occur once, and the top ten carry about 2.8%. This CDR3 has 14 amino acids. CDR1 and CDR2 (germline): LNHDA, SQIVND (reference sequence). V lost 8 bases to trimming and J lost 6 bases; unmatched junction nucleotides: 11. The chain is built from TRBV19 and TRBJ2-7; 9 bases are a match to TRBD1. The material sequenced was PBMCs. This sequence was found in a woman aged 30 to 39 in good health and CMV-seronegative. The CDR3 region is CASLQGQGIGEQYF. The CDR3 region has the DNA TGTGCCAGTCTACAGGGACAGGGAATCGGCGAGCAGTACTTC.